Listed below are T cell receptor beta chains from one sample, sequenced in a study of blood T cells in healthy people across ages. TCRdb redid the calling of the 5' RACE reads with MiXCR, one entry per CDR3 protein. The sample has hundreds of thousands of distinct CDR3 sequences, about 30% seen once. The sequenced material came from blood. These receptors all come from a woman over 75 in good health. CDR3s include the opening cysteine and the closing phenylalanine or tryptophan. The D gene is left open where the match is weak. Expanded clones are given a class, and other clones once, few, many or no size at all.

J gene	CDR3 length	V gene	clone size	D gene	CDR3 DNA	CDR3 protein
TRBJ1-6	15	TRBV7-8	.	TRBD1	TGTGCCAGCAGCTTAGGGGACAGGTCGAATTCACCCCTCCACTTT	CASSLGDRSNSPLHF
TRBJ2-1	15	TRBV7-2	.	TRBD2	TGTGCCAGCAGCTTGAACCTAGCGGGGGTGTATGAGCAGTTCTTC	CASSLNLAGVYEQFF
TRBJ2-7	13	TRBV5-1	many	.	TGCGCCAGCAGCCCCCAAACAAGGGGTGAGCAGTACTTC	CASSPQTRGEQYF
TRBJ2-7	15	TRBV12-3/TRBV12-4	many	.	TGTGCCAGCAGTTTTCCGCTGACTCCTCCCTACGAGCAGTACTTC	CASSFPLTPPYEQYF
TRBJ2-4	13	TRBV14	many	.	TGTGCCAGCAGCCACAGGGCCAAAAACATTCAGTACTTC	CASSHRAKNIQYF
TRBJ2-7	15	TRBV28	.	.	TGTGCCAGCAGAAGTGGCGGGATGTCTTCCTACGAGCAGTACTTC	CASRSGGMSSYEQYF
TRBJ1-1	14	TRBV6-2/TRBV6-3	many	.	TGTGCCAGCAGTGACGCCAGGGGAAACACTGAAGCTTTCTTT	CASSDARGNTEAFF
TRBJ1-6	15	TRBV12-3/TRBV12-4	.	.	TGTGCCAGCAGGTCACTCAACAGGAGGGATTCACCCCTCCACTTT	CASRSLNRRDSPLHF
TRBJ1-3	16	TRBV4-2	.	TRBD1	TGTGCCAGCAGCCAAGAAGGAACAGGGGGAAGGAACACCATATATTTT	CASSQEGTGGRNTIYF
TRBJ2-6	17	TRBV15	many	.	TGTGCCACCAGCAGAGCCCTTTCGGTCTCTGGGGCCAACGTCCTGACTTTC	CATSRALSVSGANVLTF
TRBJ1-4	15	TRBV7-2	many	TRBD1	TGTGCCAGCAGCTTAGAACAGGGGAGAAATGAAAAACTGTTTTTT	CASSLEQGRNEKLFF
TRBJ2-1	17	TRBV5-1	.	.	TGCGCCAGCAGCGGCACGGCGGGACCCCCGAGTTTGGATGAGCGGTTCTTC	CASSGTAGPPSLDERFF
TRBJ2-3	15	TRBV28	many	.	TGTGCCAGCAGTTCAGGGGCCAACCCCACAGATACGCAGTATTTT	CASSSGANPTDTQYF
TRBJ1-2	12	TRBV19	.	.	TGTGCCACTTCACCGCGGTTATATGGCTACACCTTC	CATSPRLYGYTF
TRBJ2-5	15	TRBV7-9	many	TRBD1	TGTGCCAGCAGCCCCGAATGGGACAGTCAAGAGACCCAGTACTTC	CASSPEWDSQETQYF
TRBJ1-2	15	TRBV6-6	few	.	TGTGCCAGCAGTTACTTCACAGAAGCTTTAAATGGCTACACCTTC	CASSYFTEALNGYTF
TRBJ1-2	12	TRBV7-2	.	TRBD1	TGTGCCAGTAACCAGGGGGCTCTTGGCTACACCTTC	CASNQGALGYTF
TRBJ2-2	16	TRBV5-1	few	TRBD1	TGCGCCAGCAGCCCCCATGGGACAGGGAATGTCGGGGAGCTGTTTTTT	CASSPHGTGNVGELFF
TRBJ2-7	13	TRBV6-5	.	.	TGTGCCAGCAGCCGTGACGTCGGATACGAGCAGTACTTC	CASSRDVGYEQYF
TRBJ1-2	14	TRBV6-5	many	.	TGTGCCAGCAGTTACGACGGGGGCAGCTATGGCTACACCTTC	CASSYDGGSYGYTF
TRBJ2-3	16	TRBV4-3	few	TRBD2	TGCGCCAGCAGCCCCGGACTAGCGGCAGGCACAGATACGCAGTATTTT	CASSPGLAAGTDTQYF
TRBJ2-7	16	TRBV29-1	.	TRBD2	TGCAGCGTTGATAATTTGAGGGCTAGCGGCAACTACGAGCAGTACTTC	CSVDNLRASGNYEQYF
TRBJ2-5	13	TRBV7-2	.	TRBD2	TGTGCCAGCGGCAGCGGGGGTGGTATCGCCCAGTACTTC	CASGSGGGIAQYF
TRBJ1-4	14	TRBV6-2/TRBV6-3	.	.	TGTGCCAGCAGTTACGGGCCGTTTAATGAAAAACTGTTTTTT	CASSYGPFNEKLFF
TRBJ1-5	14	TRBV7-9	.	.	TGTGCCAGCAGCTTAGCAGGGGACGGTCAGCCCCAGCATTTT	CASSLAGDGQPQHF
TRBJ2-1	16	TRBV20-1	.	TRBD2	TGCAGTGCTCCGACTAGCGGGAGTTCGTATGGCAATGAGCAGTTCTTC	CSAPTSGSSYGNEQFF
TRBJ1-2	18	TRBV29-1	many	TRBD1	TGCAGCGTGAGCTCGGGACAGGGGCTTTCCGGGCCTAACTATGGCTACACCTTC	CSVSSGQGLSGPNYGYTF
TRBJ2-7	16	TRBV7-2	.	.	TGTGCCAGCAGCTTAGGTTCCAACAGGGTTGGATACGAGCAGTACTTC	CASSLGSNRVGYEQYF
TRBJ1-2	14	TRBV6-2/TRBV6-3	.	.	TGTGCCAGCAGTTCCGGGATCCCATCGGGGATATACACCTTC	CASSSGIPSGIYTF
TRBJ2-7	13	TRBV28	.	.	TGTGCCAGCAGTTTACCAGGGACCCACGAGCAGTACTTC	CASSLPGTHEQYF
TRBJ2-1	15	TRBV7-9	.	.	TGTGCCAGCAGCTTAGCGGACGTTTACTACAATGAGCAGTTCTTC	CASSLADVYYNEQFF
TRBJ2-3	15	TRBV6-5	.	.	TGTGCCAGCAGATTCGACGGAGATAGCAATCAGCCCCAGTATTTT	CASRFDGDSNQPQYF
TRBJ1-2	14	TRBV6-6	.	.	TGTGCCAGCAGTTACGACAGGAGTAACTATGGCTACACCTTC	CASSYDRSNYGYTF
TRBJ2-5	12	TRBV6-6	few	.	TGTGCCAGCAGTTCCGACTTCTGGGAGCAGTACTTC	CASSSDFWEQYF
TRBJ2-5	15	TRBV10-3	many	TRBD2	TGTGCCATCAGTGATGTACTAGCGCTGCAAGAGACCCAGTACTTC	CAISDVLALQETQYF
TRBJ1-5	16	TRBV20-1	many	.	TGCAGTGCTAGAAATCCAGGGTCAATAGGCAATCAGCCCCAGCATTTT	CSARNPGSIGNQPQHF
TRBJ2-1	16	TRBV5-1	.	TRBD2	TGCGCCAGCAGCTTGGCCGGGACTAGCGGGGGCGATGAGCAGTTCTTC	CASSLAGTSGGDEQFF
TRBJ2-7	15	TRBV20-1	many	TRBD1	TGCAGTGCTAGCCCCGATCCGGGACAGGACTACGAGCAGTACTTC	CSASPDPGQDYEQYF
TRBJ2-4	15	TRBV7-2	many	TRBD1	TGTGCCAGCAGCTTAGAGGGACAGCGGCAGAACATTCAGTACTTC	CASSLEGQRQNIQYF
TRBJ2-5	14	TRBV4-1	.	.	TGCGCCAGCAGCCAACGGGCAGGGGTTGAGACCCGGTACTTC	CASSQRAGVETRYF
TRBJ2-3	14	TRBV10-3	.	.	TGTGCCATCAGTCCCCGTGAGGGCACAGATACGCAGTATTTT	CAISPREGTDTQYF
TRBJ1-4	16	TRBV14	few	.	TGTGCCAGCAGCGCTGGCATCGGGGGGTCTGGAGAAAAACTGTTTTTT	CASSAGIGGSGEKLFF
TRBJ2-7	16	TRBV28	many	.	TGTGCCAGCAGTCCCCTGGGGCAGGGGTCGGTTGGGGAGCAGTACTTC	CASSPLGQGSVGEQYF
TRBJ1-6	12	TRBV20-1	.	.	TGCAGTGCTAGAGATATGGGTTCACCCCTCCACTTT	CSARDMGSPLHF
TRBJ2-5	8	TRBV6-2/TRBV6-3	many	.	TGTGCCAGCACCTCGTCGTACTTC	CASTSSYF
TRBJ2-1	16	TRBV6-2/TRBV6-3	few	TRBD2	TGTACCAGCAGTTATCTAGCGGGGGGGCCTTTGAATGAGCAGGTCTTC	CTSSYLAGGPLNEQVF
TRBJ2-5	17	TRBV7-2	many	.	TGTGCCAGCAGCCCGACATCCCGTACACGTACCCAAGAGACCCAGTACTTC	CASSPTSRTRTQETQYF
TRBJ2-3	16	TRBV6-1	many	.	TGTGCCAGCCCTGGACAGGCGGGGGGAGACACAGATACGCAGTATTTT	CASPGQAGGDTDTQYF
TRBJ2-2	13	TRBV6-2/TRBV6-3	.	TRBD1	TGTGCCAGCGGGACAGCGAACACCGGGGAGCTGTTTTTT	CASGTANTGELFF
TRBJ2-5	16	TRBV4-1	.	.	TGCGCCAGCAGCCAATCGGGTCGAGAGTACCAAGAGACCCAGTACTTC	CASSQSGREYQETQYF